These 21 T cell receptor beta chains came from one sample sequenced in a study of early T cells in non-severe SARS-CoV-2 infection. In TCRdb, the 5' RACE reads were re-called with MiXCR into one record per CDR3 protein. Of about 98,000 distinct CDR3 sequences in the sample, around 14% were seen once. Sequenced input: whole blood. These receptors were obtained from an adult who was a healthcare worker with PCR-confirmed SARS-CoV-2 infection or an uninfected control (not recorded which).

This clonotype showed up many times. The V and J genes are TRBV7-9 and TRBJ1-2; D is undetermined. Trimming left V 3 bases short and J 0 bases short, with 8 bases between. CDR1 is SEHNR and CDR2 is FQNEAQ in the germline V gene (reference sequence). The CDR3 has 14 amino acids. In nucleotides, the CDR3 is TGTGCCAGCAGCTTGAGCGAAGCTAACTATGGCTACACCTTC. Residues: CASSLSEANYGYTF.

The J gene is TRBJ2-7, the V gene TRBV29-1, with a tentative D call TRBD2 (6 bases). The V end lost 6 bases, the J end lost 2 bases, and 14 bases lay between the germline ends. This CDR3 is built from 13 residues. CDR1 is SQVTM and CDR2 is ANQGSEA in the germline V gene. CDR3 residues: CSVGTGRTYEQYF. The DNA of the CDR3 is TGCAGCGTCGGGACGGGGAGGACCTACGAGCAGTACTTC.

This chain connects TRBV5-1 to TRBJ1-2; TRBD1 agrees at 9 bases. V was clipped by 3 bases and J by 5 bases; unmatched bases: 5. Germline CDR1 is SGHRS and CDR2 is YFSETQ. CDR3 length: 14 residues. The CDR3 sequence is CASSSLQGAYGYTF. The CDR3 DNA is TGCGCCAGCAGCTCCCTACAGGGGGCATATGGCTACACCTTC.

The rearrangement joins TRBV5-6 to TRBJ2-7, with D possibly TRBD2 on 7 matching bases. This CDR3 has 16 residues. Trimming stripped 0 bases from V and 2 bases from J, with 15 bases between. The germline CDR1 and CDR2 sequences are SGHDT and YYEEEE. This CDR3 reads CASSLAWRGGTYEQYF. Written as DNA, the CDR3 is TGTGCCAGCAGCTTGGCCTGGCGCGGGGGCACCTACGAGCAGTACTTC. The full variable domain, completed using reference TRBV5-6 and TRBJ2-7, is DAGVTQSPTHLIKTRGQQVTLRCSPKSGHDTVSWYQQALGQGPQFIFQYYEEEERQRGNFPDRFSGHQFPNYSSELNVNALLLGDSALYLCASSLAWRGGTYEQYFGPGTRLTVT.

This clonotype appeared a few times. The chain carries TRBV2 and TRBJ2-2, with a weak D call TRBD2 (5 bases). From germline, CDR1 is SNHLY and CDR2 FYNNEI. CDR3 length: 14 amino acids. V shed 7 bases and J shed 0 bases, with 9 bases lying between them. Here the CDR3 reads CASNTAANTGELFF. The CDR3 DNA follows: TGTGCCAGCAATACAGCGGCGAACACCGGGGAGCTGTTTTTT.

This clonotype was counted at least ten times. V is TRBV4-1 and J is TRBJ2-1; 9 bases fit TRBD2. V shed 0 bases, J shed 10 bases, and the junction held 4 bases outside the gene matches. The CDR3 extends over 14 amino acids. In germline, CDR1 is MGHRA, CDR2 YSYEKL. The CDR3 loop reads CASSQEGLAWEQFF. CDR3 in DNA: TGCGCCAGCAGCCAAGAGGGACTAGCCTGGGAGCAGTTCTTC.

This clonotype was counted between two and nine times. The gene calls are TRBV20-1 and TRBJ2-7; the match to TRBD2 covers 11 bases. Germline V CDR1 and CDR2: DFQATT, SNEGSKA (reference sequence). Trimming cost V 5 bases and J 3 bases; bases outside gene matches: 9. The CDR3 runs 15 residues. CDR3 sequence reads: CSASGDTSGSYEQYF. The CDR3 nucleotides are TGCAGTGCTTCCGGTGATACTAGCGGGAGCTACGAGCAGTACTTC.

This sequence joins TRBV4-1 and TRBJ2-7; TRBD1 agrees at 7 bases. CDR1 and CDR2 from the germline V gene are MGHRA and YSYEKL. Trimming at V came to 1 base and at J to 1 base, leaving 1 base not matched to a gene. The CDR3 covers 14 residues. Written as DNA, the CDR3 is TGCGCCAGCAGCCAAGGGGACAGATCCTACGAGCAGTACTTC. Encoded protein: CASSQGDRSYEQYF.

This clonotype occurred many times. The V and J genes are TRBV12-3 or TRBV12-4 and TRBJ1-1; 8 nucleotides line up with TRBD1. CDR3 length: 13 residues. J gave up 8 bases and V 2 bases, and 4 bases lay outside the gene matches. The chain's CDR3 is CASSLQGAFEAFF. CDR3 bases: TGTGCCAGCAGTTTACAGGGGGCGTTCGAAGCTTTCTTT.

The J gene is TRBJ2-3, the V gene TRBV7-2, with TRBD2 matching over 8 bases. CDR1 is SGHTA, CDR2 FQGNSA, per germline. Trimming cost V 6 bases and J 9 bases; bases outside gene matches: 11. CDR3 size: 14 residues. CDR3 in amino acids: CASRITPPGGTQYF. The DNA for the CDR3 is TGTGCCAGCAGAATCACCCCCCCGGGAGGGACGCAGTATTTT.

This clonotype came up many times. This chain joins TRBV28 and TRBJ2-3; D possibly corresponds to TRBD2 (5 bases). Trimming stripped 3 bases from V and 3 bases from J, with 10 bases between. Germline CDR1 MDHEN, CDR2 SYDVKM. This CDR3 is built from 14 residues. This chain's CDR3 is CASSFLSGTDTQYF. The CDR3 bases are TGTGCCAGCAGTTTTCTCAGCGGTACAGATACGCAGTATTTT.

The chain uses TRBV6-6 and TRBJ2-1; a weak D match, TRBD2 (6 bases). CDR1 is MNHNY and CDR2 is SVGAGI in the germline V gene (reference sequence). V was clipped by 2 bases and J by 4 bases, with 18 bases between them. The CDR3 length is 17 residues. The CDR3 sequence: CASSYGSGDPMYNEQFF. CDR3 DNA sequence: TGTGCCAGCAGTTACGGTAGCGGAGACCCTATGTACAATGAGCAGTTCTTC.

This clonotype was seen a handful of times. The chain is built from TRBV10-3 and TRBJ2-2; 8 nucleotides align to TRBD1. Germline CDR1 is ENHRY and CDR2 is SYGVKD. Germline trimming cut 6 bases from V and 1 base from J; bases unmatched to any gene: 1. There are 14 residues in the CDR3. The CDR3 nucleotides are TGTGCCATCAGGGGGACAGGGAACACCGGGGAGCTGTTTTTT. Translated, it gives CAIRGTGNTGELFF.

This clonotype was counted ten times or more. The DNA of the CDR3 is TGCGCCAGCAGTGATGCGGGGGCCGGGGAGCTGTTTTTT. Amino acid sequence: CASSDAGAGELFF. The chain couples TRBV10-2 to TRBJ2-2; 7 bases fit TRBD2. Unmatched junction bases numbered 1, after V lost 3 bases and J lost 6 bases. This CDR3 spans 13 amino acids. CDR1 is WSHSY and CDR2 is SAAADI in the germline V gene.

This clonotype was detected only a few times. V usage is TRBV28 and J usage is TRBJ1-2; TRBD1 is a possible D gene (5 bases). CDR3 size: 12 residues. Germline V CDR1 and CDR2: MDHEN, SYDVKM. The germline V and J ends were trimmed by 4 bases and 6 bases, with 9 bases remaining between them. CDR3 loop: CASSSGRNGYTF. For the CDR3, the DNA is TGTGCCAGCAGTTCGGGACGGAATGGCTACACCTTC.

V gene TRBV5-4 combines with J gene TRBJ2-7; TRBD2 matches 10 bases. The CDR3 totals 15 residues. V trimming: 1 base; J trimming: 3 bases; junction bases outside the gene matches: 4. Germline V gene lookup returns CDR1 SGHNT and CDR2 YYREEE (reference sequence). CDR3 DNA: TGTGCCAGCAGCTTGCAAGCGGGAGGGATCTACGAGCAGTACTTC. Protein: CASSLQAGGIYEQYF. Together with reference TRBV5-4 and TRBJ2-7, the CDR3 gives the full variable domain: ETGVTQSPTHLIKTRGQQVTLRCSSQSGHNTVSWYQQALGQGPQFIFQYYREEENGRGNFPPRFSGLQFPNYSSELNVNALELDDSALYLCASSLQAGGIYEQYFGPGTRLTVT.

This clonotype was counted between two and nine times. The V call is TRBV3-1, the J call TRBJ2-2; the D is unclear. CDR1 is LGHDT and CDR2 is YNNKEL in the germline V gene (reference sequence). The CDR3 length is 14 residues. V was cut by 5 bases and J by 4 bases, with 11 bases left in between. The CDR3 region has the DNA TGTGCCAGCAGCGCCCTGGGCCTCACCGGGGAGCTGTTTTTT. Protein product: CASSALGLTGELFF.

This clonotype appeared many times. CDR3 region: CSASRNTGELFF. DNA of the CDR3: TGCAGTGCCAGCCGGAACACCGGGGAGCTGTTTTTT. This chain connects TRBV20-1 to TRBJ2-2; no firm D call. The CDR3 loop spans 12 amino acids. Germline lookup yields CDR1 DFQATT and CDR2 SNEGSKA (reference sequence). The germline V and J ends were trimmed by 6 bases and 1 base, with 6 bases remaining between them.

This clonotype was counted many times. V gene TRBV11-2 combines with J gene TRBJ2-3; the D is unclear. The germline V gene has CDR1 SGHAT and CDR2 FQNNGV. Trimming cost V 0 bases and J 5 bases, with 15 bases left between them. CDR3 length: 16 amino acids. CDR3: CASSLEGVAPRDTQYF. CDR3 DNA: TGTGCCAGCAGCTTAGAAGGAGTTGCGCCCAGAGATACGCAGTATTTT.

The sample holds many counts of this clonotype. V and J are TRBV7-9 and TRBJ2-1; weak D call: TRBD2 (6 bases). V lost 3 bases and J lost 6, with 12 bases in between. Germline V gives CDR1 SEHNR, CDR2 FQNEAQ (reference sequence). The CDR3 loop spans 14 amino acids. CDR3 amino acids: CASSLISGVNEQFF. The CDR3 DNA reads TGTGCCAGCAGCTTGATATCGGGGGTCAATGAGCAGTTCTTC.

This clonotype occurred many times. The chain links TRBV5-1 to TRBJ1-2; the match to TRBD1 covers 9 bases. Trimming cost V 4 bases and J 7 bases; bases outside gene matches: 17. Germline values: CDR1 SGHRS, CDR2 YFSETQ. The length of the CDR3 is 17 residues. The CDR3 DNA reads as TGCGCCAGCAGCGCCCTGGACAGGGGTGTTGACTATGGTGGCTACACCTTC. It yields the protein CASSALDRGVDYGGYTF.